These 26 T cell receptor beta chains were all obtained from the same sample, sequenced in a study of beta chain features in type 1 diabetes. General study points: Shortening of TCRB CDR3s, moderate but significant, appeared in all four CD4+ subsets of Type 1 diabetes patients.

No antigen has been assigned to these receptors. The study reverse transcribed the entire isolated RNA, so it sequenced expressed TCRB transcripts. Some clones are missing from TCRdb's copy, which holds only in-frame ones; the method was immunoSEQ multiplex PCR. The profile shows some 360,000 clones, 9.5% to 10% of them singletons. Sequenced material: central memory CD4+ T cells from blood. Receptors originate from a man aged 25 to 45 with type 1 diabetes.

The genes are TRBV29-1 and TRBJ2-2; perhaps TRBD1 as D (5 bases). Trimming removed 7 bases from V and 6 bases from J, with 12 bases in between. Per germline, CDR1 SQVTM and CDR2 ANQGSEA. The CDR3 is made up of 12 amino acids. CDR3 nucleotides: TGCAGCGCCACATTGGGGCCCGGGGAGCTGTTTTTT. Its protein product is CSATLGPGELFF.

This clone turned up a few times. This sequence joins TRBV5-1 and TRBJ1-5; D remains unclear. This CDR3 spans 13 amino acids. Deletions cut 2 bases from V and 1 base from J, with 4 bases between. Per germline, CDR1 SGHRS and CDR2 YFSETQ. The CDR3 loop is CASSLASNQPQHF. The CDR3 region has the DNA TGCGCCAGCAGCTTAGCGAGCAATCAGCCCCAGCATTTT.

The CDR3 nucleotides are TGCGCCAGCAGCCCCGGGAATCGAGATCAGCCCCAGCATTTT. Residues: CASSPGNRDQPQHF. The genes are TRBV5-1 and TRBJ1-5; no reliable D call. The V and J ends lost 4 bases and 5 bases respectively, with 13 bases between them. The CDR3 has 14 residues. Germline V gives CDR1 SGHRS, CDR2 YFSETQ.

This clone was found a few times. This chain links TRBV5-1 with TRBJ1-1; the match to TRBD1 covers 9 bases. Germline-derived CDR1 and CDR2 are SGHRS and YFSETQ. J was trimmed by 1 base and V by 4 bases; bases with no gene match: 2. The CDR3 is 14 amino acids. The CDR3 region has the DNA TGCGCCAGCAGCCGGACAGGGGAGAACACTGAAGCTTTCTTT. Amino acids: CASSRTGENTEAFF.

The V gene is TRBV5-1, the J gene TRBJ1-1; possibly TRBD1 for D (6 bases). V was pared by 0 bases and J by 3 bases, with 12 bases between. This CDR3 is 15 amino acids long. Germline V CDR1 and CDR2: SGHRS, YFSETQ. This CDR3 is CASSLGSPGDTEAFF. CDR3 in DNA: TGCGCCAGCAGCTTGGGGAGTCCAGGGGACACTGAAGCTTTCTTT.

This chain links TRBV27 with TRBJ1-1; D gene unclear. The CDR3 contains 12 residues. CDR1 MNHEY and CDR2 SMNVEV come from the germline V gene (reference sequence). V was clipped by 6 bases and J by 1 base, with 6 bases between them. CDR3 loop: CASRERNTEAFF. In DNA, the CDR3 is TGTGCCAGCAGGGAGCGGAACACTGAAGCTTTCTTT.

This clone has only a few counts. The V and J genes are TRBV9 and TRBJ2-7, with 7 bases matching TRBD1. The CDR3 is 13 residues long. V was pared by 1 base and J by 3 bases, with 1 base of the junction left unmatched. The germline V gene encodes CDR1 SGDLS and CDR2 YYNGEE. The CDR3 region is CASSVQGDYEQYF. The CDR3 nucleotides are TGTGCCAGCAGCGTACAGGGGGACTACGAGCAGTACTTC.

The gene calls are TRBV6-5 and TRBJ2-3, with D possibly TRBD2 on 5 matching bases. Trimming removed 6 bases at V and 0 bases at J, with 13 bases between. Looked up from germline, CDR1 is MNHEY and CDR2 is SVGAGI. This CDR3 is 15 amino acids long. The CDR3 DNA is TGTGCCAGCAGACCCCTAGCTGCTAGCACAGATACGCAGTATTTT. Translated: CASRPLAASTDTQYF.

This clone was found many times. The gene calls are TRBV2 and TRBJ2-7; 11 bases are shared with TRBD2. CDR1 and CDR2 from the germline V gene are SNHLY and FYNNEI. Losses at the gene ends were 4 bases for V and 1 base for J; bases not matched to a gene: 6. The CDR3 is 16 amino acids. The CDR3 DNA reads as TGTGCCAGCAGTGCTCTACTAGCGGGAGCTTCCTACGAGCAGTACTTC. Protein sequence: CASSALLAGASYEQYF.

This clone was picked up a small number of times. The J gene is TRBJ2-1, the V gene TRBV7-2; D remains ambiguous. The CDR3 loop spans 17 amino acids. Between the trimmed V and J ends, which lost 4 bases and 6 bases, there was a span of 22 bases. Germline V gene data show CDR1 as SGHTA and CDR2 as FQGNSA. This CDR3 reads CASSSRLEYLGSNEQFF. In DNA form, the CDR3 reads TGTGCCAGCAGCTCACGCTTAGAGTACCTAGGATCCAATGAGCAGTTCTTC. The full variable domain, rest sourced from reference TRBV7-2 and TRBJ2-1, is GAGVSQSPSNKVTEKGKDVELRCDPISGHTALYWYRQSLGQGLEFLIYFQGNSAPDKSGLPSDRFSAERTGGSVSTLTIQRTQQEDSAVYLCASSSRLEYLGSNEQFFGPGTRLTVL.

With respect to this clone: Since a far larger clone is one base different, this is likely a read error. The chain recombines TRBV4-2 with TRBJ2-7; the match to TRBD1 covers 10 bases. V shed 2 bases and J 4 bases; nucleotides not matched to a gene: 11. Per the germline V gene, CDR1 is LGHNA and CDR2 is YNFKEQ. The CDR3 runs to 17 residues. CDR3 region: CASSQRVLGQGKYEQYF. In DNA form, the CDR3 reads TGTGCCAGCAGCCAAAGGGTGCTGGGACAGGGGAAATACGAGCAGTACTTC.

This clone was seen repeatedly, ten times or more. This chain connects TRBV14 to TRBJ2-2, with TRBD1 matching 10 bases. Germline CDR1 and CDR2: SGHDN and FVKESK. The V and J ends lost 5 bases and 1 base, in that order; junction bases with no gene match: 4. The CDR3 is made up of 16 amino acids. The CDR3: CASSTRTGGNTGELFF. CDR3 coding DNA: TGTGCCAGCAGCACGAGGACAGGGGGGAACACCGGGGAGCTGTTTTTT.

This chain connects TRBV5-4 to TRBJ1-2; D perhaps matches TRBD1 (5 bases). V gave up 6 bases and J gave up 7 bases, with 16 bases separating them. The CDR3 totals 13 residues. Germline-derived CDR1 and CDR2 are SGHNT and YYREEE (reference sequence). CDR3 in DNA: TGTGCCAGCACGACAGACGGGGGTCCTGGCTACACCTTC. Translated: CASTTDGGPGYTF.

This chain uses TRBV7-3 with TRBJ2-7, with D maybe TRBD2 (7 bases). CDR1 and CDR2 (germline): SGHTA, FQGTGA. The germline V and J ends were trimmed by 5 bases and 3 bases, with 20 bases remaining between them. The CDR3 runs 16 residues. As DNA, the CDR3 is TGTGCCAGCAGCCCGGGGGCGGGGACTAATGGCTACGAGCAGTACTTC. Encoded protein: CASSPGAGTNGYEQYF.

This clone came up a few times. The gene calls are TRBV27 and TRBJ2-2, with 11 bases identical to TRBD2. Per the germline V gene, CDR1 is MNHEY and CDR2 is SMNVEV (reference sequence). The CDR3 covers 17 residues. V was clipped by 8 bases and J by 5 bases; unmatched bases: 13. CDR3 DNA: TGTGCCAGCCCCTTGAGGGTGCTAGCGGGAGGTACCGGGGAGCTGTTTTTT. This translates into CASPLRVLAGGTGELFF.

The V and J genes are TRBV27 and TRBJ2-3; D uncertain. CDR3 size: 13 residues. Trimming shortened V by 3 bases and J by 3 bases, and 7 bases separated the two germline ends. Germline V gene data show CDR1 as MNHEY and CDR2 as SMNVEV (reference sequence). The CDR3 sequence is CASSFGGTDTQYF. DNA for the CDR3: TGTGCCAGCAGTTTTGGTGGGACAGATACGCAGTATTTT.

In its sample, this clone was seen a few times. This rearrangement joins TRBV4-3 to TRBJ2-5; D is uncertain. Per the germline V gene, CDR1 is LGHNA and CDR2 is YSLEER. Between the trimmed V and J ends, which lost 0 bases and 7 bases, there was a span of 15 bases. CDR3 size: 15 residues. The CDR3 region is CASSQEWARGVTQYF. The CDR3 nucleotides read TGCGCCAGCAGCCAAGAGTGGGCTAGAGGCGTGACCCAGTACTTC.

Only a few counts were recorded for this clone. The chain carries TRBV6-5 and TRBJ2-3; D not resolved. Trimming took off 6 bases at V and 0 bases at J, with 7 bases between the two ends. This CDR3 contains 13 residues. The germline V gene encodes CDR1 MNHEY and CDR2 SVGAGI. For the CDR3, the DNA is TGTGCCAGCAGAATGGGGAGCACAGATACGCAGTATTTT. Amino acids: CASRMGSTDTQYF.

This clone appeared a few times. This rearrangement joins TRBV7-7 to TRBJ2-2; TRBD1 agrees at 8 bases. Germline V gene lookup returns CDR1 SSHAT and CDR2 FNYEAQ (reference sequence). The CDR3 sequence is 14 residues long. V trimming: 4 bases; J trimming: 5 bases; junction bases outside the gene matches: 3. CDR3 in amino acids: CASSSTGVTGELFF. The CDR3 nucleotides are TGTGCCAGCAGCTCGACAGGGGTGACCGGGGAGCTGTTTTTT. The variable domain in full, with the rest retrieved from reference TRBV7-7 and TRBJ2-2, is GAGVSQSPRYKVTKRGQDVTLRCDPISSHATLYWYQQALGQGPEFLTYFNYEAQPDKSGLPSDRFSAERPEGSISTLTIQRTEQRDSAMYRCASSSTGVTGELFFGEGSRLTVL.

This chain connects TRBV30 to TRBJ2-4; possible D gene TRBD1, 7 bases. This CDR3 comprises 14 residues. V was cut by 0 bases and J by 12 bases, with 18 bases left in between. Germline CDR1 is GTSNPN and CDR2 is SVGIG (reference sequence). Here the CDR3 reads CAWSVGGGEMPQYF. The CDR3 DNA reads TGTGCCTGGAGTGTAGGAGGGGGCGAAATGCCTCAGTACTTC.

This clone was observed a handful of times. For the CDR3, the DNA is TGTGCCAGCAGCCCCGGGACTAGCAACAAAAATGAGCAGTTCTTC. Protein sequence: CASSPGTSNKNEQFF. The rearrangement uses TRBV4-2 and TRBJ2-1; TRBD2 matches at 9 bases. The J segment lost 7 bases and the V segment lost 4 bases, leaving 8 bases of the junction unmatched. Germline V CDR1 and CDR2: LGHNA, YNFKEQ. This CDR3 has 15 residues.

The J gene is TRBJ2-7, the V gene TRBV29-1; TRBD1 matches 9 bases. The CDR3 is 13 residues long. Germline loops: CDR1 SQVTM, CDR2 ANQGSEA. Trimming took 5 bases from V and 5 from J; bases not matched to a gene: 7. In DNA form, the CDR3 reads TGCAGCGTTTCCCGCGGGACAGGGAACGAGCAGTACTTC. Its protein product is CSVSRGTGNEQYF.

This clone was seen only a few times. The chain has TRBV28 and TRBJ2-2; D call uncertain. Germline CDR1 and CDR2: MDHEN and SYDVKM. The CDR3 has 15 amino acids. V was trimmed by 2 bases and J by 7 bases, leaving 14 bases between them. The CDR3 sequence: CASSLRSLIVGELFF. CDR3 nucleotide sequence: TGTGCCAGCAGTTTAAGGTCCCTGATTGTCGGGGAGCTGTTTTTT.

This clone was seen many times. This rearrangement joins TRBV25-1 to TRBJ1-2; the D gene is possibly TRBD1 (5 bases). V lost 5 bases to trimming and J lost 8 bases, with 18 bases between them. The CDR3 is made up of 14 amino acids. Germline assignment: CDR1 MGHDK and CDR2 SYGVNS. Here the CDR3 reads CASSPGTARQGYTF. The CDR3 coding sequence is TGTGCCAGCAGTCCCGGGACCGCCCGTCAGGGCTACACCTTC.

The CDR3 region is CASRYRTGPNTEAFF. The CDR3, as DNA: TGTGCCAGCAGATATAGGACAGGGCCTAACACTGAAGCTTTCTTT. V gene TRBV7-2 combines with J gene TRBJ1-1; 8 bases fit TRBD1. V shed 6 bases and J 2 bases; nucleotides not matched to a gene: 8. Germline CDR1 SGHTA, CDR2 FQGNSA. The CDR3 is made up of 15 amino acids.

The chain has TRBV19 and TRBJ1-1; D unclear. Germline V gene data show CDR1 as LNHDA and CDR2 as SQIVND (reference sequence). Trimming removed 6 bases at V and 2 bases at J, with 10 bases between. CDR3 length equals 13 residues. CDR3 bases: TGTGCCAGTAGGCGCCAGACAAACACTGAAGCTTTCTTT. It encodes CASRRQTNTEAFF.